This record covers a single T cell receptor (beta chain). These data originate in a study of OX40 agonist ivuxolimab in advanced cancers. Study-wide context: Given to patients was ivuxolimab, an agonistic anti-OX40 (CD134) antibody.

The protocol was immunoSEQ multiplex PCR, while the TCRdb copy is restricted to in-frame clones and leaves out a portion. The sample records 35,000 to 45,000 clones, less than 95% being singletons. Anyone with autoimmune disease history or systemic immunosuppression was excluded. The investigators sampled blood at baseline, at cycle 4 day 1, and at cycle 7 day 1. Germline CDR1 reads SGHTA; CDR2 reads FQGNSA. The CDR3 is made up of 14 amino acids. Sequenced here: CD4+ or CD8+ T cells sorted from blood, sampled in a trial of the OX40 agonist ivuxolimab. This TCR derives from an adult with an advanced solid tumor such as melanoma, head and neck, liver or kidney cancer. This chain uses TRBV7-2 with TRBJ2-5; 9 bases are a match to TRBD2. The J call may be mistaken, given a closer DNA end match to TRBJ2-7. The chain's CDR3 is CASSLVGLANEQYF. CDR3 in DNA: TGTGCCAGCAGCTTAGTTGGACTAGCGAACGAGCAGTACTTC.